Presented here are 28 T cell receptor beta chains from one specimen sequenced in a study of blood T cell repertoires in COVID-19. Data came from immunoSEQ multiplex PCR; TCRdb stores just in-frame clones and leaves some out. The sample lists 200,000 to 300,000 clones, 84% occurring once. The source material was peripheral blood. These receptor sequences come from a man in his fifties or sixties with acute or convalescent COVID-19.

V and J are TRBV19 and TRBJ1-3; a possible D gene is TRBD1 (5 bases). The CDR3 length is 16 residues. V was clipped by 3 bases and J by 0 bases, with 12 bases between them. The germline gives CDR1 LNHDA, CDR2 SQIVND (reference sequence). The CDR3, as DNA: TGTGCCAGTAGTATCGTGGGGCCAAGCTCTGGAAACACCATATATTTT. The encoded protein is CASSIVGPSSGNTIYF.

The CDR3 DNA reads TGCAGCGTGCCGGGGACTAGCGGGGGATACAATGAGCAGTTCTTC. It is translated as CSVPGTSGGYNEQFF. The chain couples TRBV29-1 to TRBJ2-1, with 14 positions matching TRBD2. The germline V gene encodes CDR1 SQVTM and CDR2 ANQGSEA. The CDR3 has 15 amino acids. Trimming cost V 6 bases and J 4 bases; bases outside gene matches: 5.

A few counts support this clone. The rearrangement uses TRBV5-1 and TRBJ1-3; 7 bases are shared with TRBD1. CDR3 length equals 17 residues. The germline CDR1 and CDR2 sequences are SGHRS and YFSETQ. J lost 4 bases, V lost 0 bases, and 10 bases had no gene match. CDR3 region: CASSLGGGRQGGNTIYF. CDR3 sequence (DNA): TGCGCCAGCAGCTTGGGCGGTGGGAGACAGGGCGGAAACACCATATATTTT.

This chain connects TRBV20-1 to TRBJ1-2; 12 bases map to TRBD1. Unmatched junction bases numbered 8, after V lost 3 bases and J lost 6 bases. Germline V gene sequence: CDR1 DFQATT, CDR2 SNEGSKA (reference sequence). This CDR3 has 15 residues. CDR3 region: CSASPGTGGVHGYTF. In DNA form, the CDR3 reads TGCAGTGCTAGTCCTGGGACAGGGGGCGTTCATGGCTACACCTTC.

The gene calls are TRBV10-3 and TRBJ2-7; perhaps TRBD2 as D (5 bases). V was clipped by 6 bases and J by 6 bases, with 18 bases between them. This CDR3 is built from 14 residues. Germline V lookup: CDR1 ENHRY, CDR2 SYGVKD. The DNA for the CDR3 is TGTGCCATCAGCGTCAACGGGGTACAGACCGAGCAGTACTTC. Its protein product is CAISVNGVQTEQYF.

The J gene is TRBJ1-2, the V gene TRBV3-1 (or the pseudogene TRBV3-2); TRBD1 is a possible D gene (6 bases). CDR3 length equals 15 residues. Germline-derived CDR1 and CDR2 are LGHDT and YNNKEL (reference sequence). V lost 0 bases and J 3 bases, leaving 11 bases between the germline ends. CDR3 region: CASSQDHTGHYGYTF. The CDR3, as DNA: TGTGCCAGCAGCCAAGATCATACAGGGCACTATGGCTACACCTTC.

A word on this clone: No DNA is shown, since the ends of the CDR3 on it are uncertain; the CDR3 is the one TCRdb lists. This sequence joins TRBV24-1 and TRBJ2-1; the D call in the table, TRBD1, was not verified against the DNA. CDR1 is KGHDR and CDR2 is SFDVKD in the germline V gene. Both ends counted, the CDR3 spans 13 residues. The CDR3: CATSVPGIGEQFF.

The chain joins TRBV9 to TRBJ1-6; TRBD1 might be the D (5 bases). The germline V and J ends were trimmed by 0 bases and 14 bases, with 15 bases remaining between them. The CDR3 runs to 14 residues. Germline-derived CDR1 and CDR2 are SGDLS and YYNGEE. CDR3 DNA: TGTGCCAGCAGCGTAGTGGCCGGGGGTGGGGCCCTCCACTTT. Residues: CASSVVAGGGALHF.

The chain combines TRBV10-3 with TRBJ2-7; D not certain. Between the trimmed V and J ends, which lost 4 bases and 2 bases, there was a span of 9 bases. The CDR3 has 13 amino acids. The germline V gene has CDR1 ENHRY and CDR2 SYGVKD. DNA of the CDR3: TGTGCCATCAGTGGGTCAGAGCCCTACGAGCAGTACTTC. Protein product: CAISGSEPYEQYF.

This clone occurred a few times. The chain has TRBV11-1 and TRBJ2-7, with unresolved D. Germline V gene sequence: CDR1 SGHAT, CDR2 FQDESV (reference sequence). The V and J ends lost 4 bases and 3 bases respectively, with 7 bases between them. The CDR3 has 12 amino acids. The CDR3 is CASSSRHYEQYF. Here the CDR3 DNA reads TGTGCCAGCAGCTCGCGCCACTACGAGCAGTACTTC.

V and J are TRBV11-3 and TRBJ2-3, with 8 bases matching TRBD2. From germline, CDR1 is SGHNT and CDR2 YENEEA. This CDR3 has 16 amino acids. J was trimmed by 3 bases and V by 5 bases; bases with no gene match: 10. The chain's CDR3 is CASSLAGGGGTDTQYF. The CDR3 DNA reads TGTGCCAGCAGCCTGGCGGGAGGAGGGGGGACAGATACGCAGTATTTT.

The CDR3 DNA is TGTGCCAGCAGGAACAGGGGAACCTACAATGAGCAGTTCTTC. It specifies CASRNRGTYNEQFF. The chain uses TRBV11-3 and TRBJ2-1; 7 positions match TRBD1. The CDR3 sequence is 14 residues long. The V segment lost 6 bases and the J segment 2 bases; nucleotides outside the gene matches: 4. Germline values: CDR1 SGHNT, CDR2 YENEEA. The full variable domain, rest sourced from reference TRBV11-3 and TRBJ2-1, is EAGVVQSPRYKIIEKKQPVAFWCNPISGHNTLYWYLQNLGQGPELLIRYENEEAVDDSQLPKDRFSAERLKGVDSTLKIQPAELGDSAVYLCASRNRGTYNEQFFGPGTRLTVL.

The chain has TRBV30 and TRBJ2-7; tentative D call: TRBD2 (6 bases). Germline loops: CDR1 GTSNPN, CDR2 SVGIG (reference sequence). The CDR3 sequence is 16 residues long. Trimming removed 2 bases at V and 1 base at J, with 18 bases between. The CDR3 DNA follows: TGTGCCTGGAGTCCCATGGCGGGGTACGTTTCCTACGAGCAGTACTTC. Translating gives CAWSPMAGYVSYEQYF.

The V and J genes are TRBV7-3 and TRBJ1-2; 7 nucleotides agree with TRBD1. V lost 2 bases to trimming and J lost 6 bases; unmatched junction nucleotides: 3. The CDR3 is 13 amino acids. Germline V gene lookup returns CDR1 SGHTA and CDR2 FQGTGA. CDR3 region: CASSLGQDDGYTF. In DNA form, the CDR3 reads TGTGCCAGCAGCTTAGGACAGGATGATGGCTACACCTTC.

The chain combines TRBV27 with TRBJ1-4; D ambiguous. This CDR3 contains 11 residues. Trimming shortened V by 6 bases and J by 5 bases, and 4 bases separated the two germline ends. The germline CDR1 and CDR2 sequences are MNHEY and SMNVEV (reference sequence). CDR3 coding DNA: TGTGCCAGCAGCCAAAATGAAAAACTGTTTTTT. It is translated as CASSQNEKLFF.

The chain joins TRBV27 to TRBJ1-5; D is uncertain. The CDR3 consists of 12 residues. Trimming left V 8 bases short and J 5 bases short, with 10 bases between. In germline, CDR1 is MNHEY, CDR2 SMNVEV (reference sequence). The CDR3 nucleotides are TGTGCCAGCTCCACCGGGTATCAGCCCCAGCATTTT. It yields the protein CASSTGYQPQHF.

The chain employs TRBV5-4 and TRBJ2-7; 9 positions match TRBD2. The CDR3 extends over 16 amino acids. Germline lookup yields CDR1 SGHNT and CDR2 YYREEE (reference sequence). J gave up 3 bases and V 4 bases, and 11 bases lay outside the gene matches. The CDR3 loop reads CASSVSRGSGSYEQYF. In nucleotides, the CDR3 is TGTGCCAGCAGCGTTTCCCGGGGTAGCGGGAGCTACGAGCAGTACTTC.

J is TRBJ2-7 and V is TRBV9; the D is unclear. The CDR3 covers 14 residues. Germline CDR1 SGDLS, CDR2 YYNGEE. Trimming removed 3 bases at V and 3 bases at J, with 13 bases between. The CDR3 loop reads CASSDGLSHYEQYF. CDR3 in DNA: TGTGCCAGCAGCGACGGGTTATCGCACTACGAGCAGTACTTC.

The chain is built from TRBV7-8 and TRBJ1-2; 8 bases map to TRBD1. Germline CDR1 and CDR2: SGHVS and FQNEAQ. V trimming: 5 bases; J trimming: 3 bases; junction bases outside the gene matches: 5. This CDR3 spans 14 amino acids. CDR3 coding DNA: TGTGCCAGCAGCAGACAGGGGAGTGACTATGGCTACACCTTC. Protein: CASSRQGSDYGYTF.

This clone was observed a handful of times. The gene calls are TRBV24-1 and TRBJ2-1, with TRBD2 as a possible D gene (5 bases). V shed 4 bases and J shed 6 bases, with 15 bases lying between them. Germline V CDR1 and CDR2: KGHDR, SFDVKD. The CDR3 sequence is 15 residues long. This CDR3 is CATSDPREMSNEQFF. The CDR3 coding sequence is TGTGCCACCAGTGACCCTAGGGAGATGAGCAATGAGCAGTTCTTC.

This rearrangement joins TRBV9 to TRBJ1-1; D gene unclear. This CDR3 region has 15 residues. V shed 3 bases and J shed 8 bases, with 20 bases lying between them. The germline CDR1 and CDR2 sequences are SGDLS and YYNGEE. The CDR3 spells CASSESGQAEREAFF. In nucleotides, the CDR3 is TGTGCCAGCAGCGAAAGTGGGCAGGCTGAGCGGGAAGCTTTCTTT.

This chain joins TRBV14 and TRBJ2-2, with no clear D. CDR1 and CDR2 from the germline V gene are SGHDN and FVKESK. V was clipped by 3 bases and J by 4 bases, with 3 bases between them. This CDR3 has 12 amino acids. CDR3 coding DNA: TGTGCCAGCAGCCACTCCACCGGGGAGCTGTTTTTT. This gives the protein CASSHSTGELFF.

This clone was detected only a few times. The chain joins TRBV6-1 to TRBJ1-5; the D gene is possibly TRBD1 (6 bases). Trimming stripped 0 bases from V and 0 bases from J, with 6 bases between. CDR3 size: 15 residues. Germline CDR1 and CDR2: MNHNS and SASEGT. In DNA form, the CDR3 reads TGTGCCAGCAGTGAAGCAGGGGGTAGCAATCAGCCCCAGCATTTT. Protein sequence: CASSEAGGSNQPQHF.

The count of this clone is one. The gene calls are TRBV5-6 and TRBJ2-3, with 11 bases matching TRBD2. Germline values: CDR1 SGHDT, CDR2 YYEEEE. Trimming cost V 3 bases and J 2 bases; bases outside gene matches: 11. The CDR3 extends over 18 amino acids. CDR3: CASSYTSGSTIYTDTQYF. The DNA for the CDR3 is TGTGCCAGCAGCTATACTAGCGGGAGCACGATATACACAGATACGCAGTATTTT.

J is TRBJ1-3 and V is TRBV9; D unresolved. This CDR3 is 15 amino acids long. The V and J ends lost 4 bases and 4 bases respectively, with 15 bases between them. CDR1 SGDLS and CDR2 YYNGEE come from the germline V gene. For the CDR3, the DNA is TGTGCCAGCAGCCTAGAAGAGGGCGAAGGAAACACCATATATTTT. Residues: CASSLEEGEGNTIYF.

This clone was observed once. This rearrangement joins TRBV12-3 or TRBV12-4 to TRBJ2-3, with D uncertain. V lost 3 bases, J lost 6 bases, and 7 bases lay in between. CDR3 length: 12 amino acids. CDR3 in DNA: TGTGCCAGCAGTTTGCCCGGGGATACGCAGTATTTT. Translation: CASSLPGDTQYF.

The CDR3 coding sequence is TGTGCCAGCACAATCTCCGGGTCAATTAATTCACCCCTCCACTTT. Protein product: CASTISGSINSPLHF. The V gene is TRBV6-5, the J gene TRBJ1-6; D call uncertain. The V end was cut by 7 bases, the J end by 6 bases, with 16 bases between. CDR1 MNHEY and CDR2 SVGAGI come from the germline V gene. The CDR3 has 15 amino acids.

This chain joins TRBV5-1 and TRBJ2-7, with 8 bases fitting TRBD1. Germline V gives CDR1 SGHRS, CDR2 YFSETQ. This CDR3 region has 14 residues. V lost 4 bases, J lost 7 bases, and 10 bases stayed unmatched. This CDR3 reads CASSPSTGAGEQYF. In DNA form, the CDR3 reads TGCGCCAGCAGCCCCTCGACAGGGGCGGGGGAGCAGTACTTC.